The 15 T cell receptor beta chains below were found in one sample sequenced in a study of cytomegalovirus exposure and HLA in healthy donors. The PCR used 60 Vbeta and 13 Jbeta primers. Profiled with immunoSEQ multiplex PCR; TCRdb holds only in-frame clones, not every one. In the table there are about 130,000 clones, 82% of which are singletons. The material sequenced was PBMCs. The source is a male donor in good health and CMV-seropositive.

The chain links TRBV11-3 to TRBJ2-5; D might be TRBD1 (6 bases). This CDR3 comprises 13 residues. The germline V gene has CDR1 SGHNT and CDR2 YENEEA. V lost 5 bases to trimming and J lost 3 bases, with 10 bases between them. The CDR3 sequence: CASSAHREETQYF. In DNA form, the CDR3 reads TGTGCCAGCAGCGCTCACAGGGAAGAGACCCAGTACTTC.

The chain uses TRBV30 and TRBJ2-7; D may be TRBD1 (6 bases). The CDR3 is 13 residues long. In germline, CDR1 is GTSNPN, CDR2 SVGIG (reference sequence). The V and J ends lost 2 bases and 2 bases respectively, with 10 bases between them. The CDR3 DNA is TGTGCCTGGAGTTGGACAGAACCCTACGAGCAGTACTTC. This sequence encodes CAWSWTEPYEQYF.

V usage is TRBV2 and J usage is TRBJ1-2; weak D call: TRBD1 (5 bases). This CDR3 comprises 14 residues. With 8 bases removed from V and 0 bases from J, the gap between germline ends came to 13 bases. The germline CDR1 and CDR2 sequences are SNHLY and FYNNEI. CDR3 nucleotides: TGTGCCAGCGAGCGGGACGGCCCTAACTATGGCTACACCTTC. This translates into CASERDGPNYGYTF.

This clone has more than one count but fewer than ten. The V gene is TRBV28, the J gene TRBJ2-6, with TRBD2 as a possible D gene (7 bases). The germline V and J ends were trimmed by 6 bases and 0 bases, with 9 bases remaining between them. CDR3 length: 15 residues. Per the germline V gene, CDR1 is MDHEN and CDR2 is SYDVKM. The CDR3: CASRRGGSGANVLTF. CDR3 DNA: TGTGCCAGCAGGAGGGGGGGCTCTGGGGCCAACGTCCTGACTTTC.

The chain links TRBV28 to TRBJ1-2; possibly TRBD1 for D (5 bases). CDR3 size: 14 residues. V was pared by 6 bases and J by 4 bases, with 15 bases between. The germline V gene has CDR1 MDHEN and CDR2 SYDVKM. This CDR3 reads CASSRGATGYGYTF. The DNA of the CDR3 is TGTGCCAGCAGCCGTGGGGCAACGGGCTATGGCTACACCTTC.

The chain links TRBV2 to TRBJ2-3, with 12 nucleotides matching TRBD2. CDR1 and CDR2 (germline): SNHLY, FYNNEI. J gave up 3 bases and V 6 bases, and 13 bases lay outside the gene matches. The CDR3 sequence is 18 residues long. CDR3 residues: CASRPGLAGGPRTDTQYF. In DNA, the CDR3 is TGTGCCAGCAGGCCCGGGCTAGCGGGAGGGCCAAGAACAGATACGCAGTATTTT.

V gene TRBV7-8 combines with J gene TRBJ1-5; weak D call: TRBD1 (6 bases). V lost 1 base and J lost 5, with 9 bases in between. The CDR3 spans 14 residues. The germline CDR1 and CDR2 sequences are SGHVS and FQNEAQ. The CDR3 DNA reads as TGTGCCAGCAGCTTAGACAGGGTGTATCAGCCCCAGCATTTT. Residues: CASSLDRVYQPQHF.

The chain employs TRBV30 and TRBJ2-7, with a possible D match to TRBD1 (6 bases). Germline V gene data show CDR1 as GTSNPN and CDR2 as SVGIG (reference sequence). The CDR3 has 16 amino acids. The V end was cut by 3 bases, the J end by 2 bases, with 20 bases between. CDR3 residues: CAWRNRPGQLTYEQYF. The CDR3 nucleotides are TGTGCCTGGAGAAATCGCCCCGGACAGTTAACCTACGAGCAGTACTTC.

The chain couples TRBV7-3 to TRBJ2-5; 12 bases are a match to TRBD1. After removal of 5 bases from V and 4 bases from J, the junction contained 5 bases not matched to a gene. This CDR3 has 15 amino acids. Germline-derived CDR1 and CDR2 are SGHTA and FQGTGA. The CDR3 DNA is TGTGCCAGCAGCCCACTGGGACAGGGGGCAGAGACCCAGTACTTC. It codes for CASSPLGQGAETQYF.

CDR3 sequence reads: CASSFGGSSTDTQYF. The CDR3 DNA reads TGTGCCAGCAGCTTCGGTGGGAGCAGCACAGATACGCAGTATTTT. The V and J genes are TRBV7-9 and TRBJ2-3; possibly TRBD2 for D (5 bases). The CDR3 consists of 15 residues. The V end lost 3 bases, the J end lost 0 bases, and 10 bases lay between the germline ends. In germline, CDR1 is SEHNR, CDR2 FQNEAQ (reference sequence). The full variable domain, its missing parts supplied by reference TRBV7-9 and TRBJ2-3, is DTGVSQNPRHKITKRGQNVTFRCDPISEHNRLYWYRQTLGQGPEFLTYFQNEAQLEKSRLLSDRFSAERPKGSFSTLEIQRTEQGDSAMYLCASSFGGSSTDTQYFGPGTRLTVL.

The CDR3 loop reads CASSVTGGSSGEQYF. In DNA form, the CDR3 reads TGTGCCAGCAGCGTAACTGGCGGGAGTTCCGGCGAGCAGTACTTC. The J gene is TRBJ2-7, the V gene TRBV9; 7 nucleotides agree with TRBD2. The CDR3 sequence is 15 residues long. Germline V lookup: CDR1 SGDLS, CDR2 YYNGEE. Trimming removed 1 base from V and 6 bases from J; junction bases left unmatched: 10. Full variable domain (rest looked up from reference TRBV9 and TRBJ2-7): DSGVTQTPKHLITATGQRVTLRCSPRSGDLSVYWYQQSLDQGLQFLIQYYNGEERAKGNILERFSAQQFPDLHSELNLSSLELGDSALYFCASSVTGGSSGEQYFGPGTRLTVT.

The CDR3 reads CASSYVSRDWGGEQFF. DNA for the CDR3: TGTGCCAGCAGCTACGTCAGCCGGGACTGGGGTGGGGAGCAGTTCTTC. J is TRBJ2-1 and V is TRBV5-6, with D maybe TRBD2 (6 bases). Between the trimmed V and J ends, which lost 3 bases and 10 bases, there was a span of 23 bases. Germline CDR1 and CDR2: SGHDT and YYEEEE. CDR3 length: 16 amino acids.

This clone was counted only a few times. The chain couples TRBV6-4 to TRBJ2-4; TRBD2 is a possible D gene (6 bases). The CDR3 totals 17 residues. CDR1 MRHNA and CDR2 SNTAGT come from the germline V gene. The V end lost 8 bases, the J end lost 0 bases, and 20 bases lay between the germline ends. CDR3 protein: CASRDCKGGIAKNIQYF. The CDR3 nucleotides are TGTGCCAGCCGAGACTGCAAGGGAGGAATAGCCAAAAACATTCAGTACTTC.

This clone was counted once. The rearrangement links TRBV2 to TRBJ2-3; D call uncertain. With 2 bases removed from V and 0 bases from J, the gap between germline ends came to 6 bases. CDR1 and CDR2 (germline): SNHLY, FYNNEI. The CDR3 loop spans 14 amino acids. CDR3 bases: TGTGCCAGCAGTGAACGAGCTAGCACAGATACGCAGTATTTT. It is translated as CASSERASTDTQYF.

The chain links TRBV28 to TRBJ2-2; 7 nucleotides align to TRBD1. J was trimmed by 4 bases and V by 6 bases; bases with no gene match: 5. This CDR3 comprises 14 residues. The V gene's germline CDR1 is MDHEN and CDR2 SYDVKM. This chain's CDR3 is CASRTNRGTGELFF. For the CDR3, the DNA is TGTGCCAGCAGAACAAACAGGGGCACCGGGGAGCTGTTTTTT. Full variable domain (rest looked up from reference TRBV28 and TRBJ2-2): DVKVTQSSRYLVKRTGEKVFLECVQDMDHENMFWYRQDPGLGLRLIYFSYDVKMKEKGDIPEGYSVSREKKERFSLILESASTNQTSMYLCASRTNRGTGELFFGEGSRLTVL.